A single sample gave rise to the 26 T cell receptor beta chains below, sequenced in a study of T cells in Graves' hyperthyroidism and ophthalmopathy. Authors of the study amplified TCR beta CDR3 regions from RNA transcripts. An initial round of RT-PCR targeting the TCR CDR3 relied on the HTBI primer set. In TCRdb, the multiplex PCR reads were re-called with MiXCR into one record per CDR3 protein. The data show roughly 280,000 distinct CDR3 sequences, approximately 23% seen once. The sequencing input was blood. These receptors were collected from a man under 40 with Graves' ophthalmopathy.

This clonotype was recorded a few times. The rearrangement links TRBV12-3 or TRBV12-4 to TRBJ1-6; 8 nucleotides agree with TRBD1. V lost 6 bases and J lost 1; bases outside the gene matches: 5. CDR3 size: 16 residues. The chain's CDR3 is CASRPQGGSYNSPLHF. The DNA for the CDR3 is TGTGCCAGCAGACCACAGGGGGGGTCCTATAATTCACCCCTCCACTTT.

V usage is TRBV29-1 and J usage is TRBJ1-4; D perhaps matches TRBD1 (5 bases). Germline assignment: CDR1 SQVTM and CDR2 ANQGSEA. The CDR3 spans 12 residues. V lost 7 bases and J 8 bases, leaving 14 bases between the germline ends. DNA of the CDR3: TGCAGCGCTCATACGTGGGACGAAAAACTGTTTTTT. Its protein is CSAHTWDEKLFF.

Worth noting for this clonotype: A much larger clone differs by one base, so this may be a read error. This chain uses TRBV28 with TRBJ2-1, with D tentatively TRBD2 (5 bases). Trimming removed 7 bases at V and 5 bases at J, with 15 bases between. The CDR3 has 14 amino acids. Germline CDR1 is MDHEN and CDR2 is SYDVKM. The CDR3 coding sequence is TGTGCCAGCAAGGGAGCTAGACGGGACAATGAGCAGTTCTTC. It codes for CASKGARRDNEQFF.

This clonotype was seen more than once but under ten times. In DNA form, the CDR3 reads TGTGCCAGCAGCTTGGACAGGGCCAATTCACCCCTCCACTTT. This gives the protein CASSLDRANSPLHF. This chain connects TRBV7-2 to TRBJ1-6; 8 nucleotides align to TRBD1. Trimming at V came to 3 bases and at J to 7 bases, leaving 2 bases not matched to a gene. Germline CDR1 SGHTA, CDR2 FQGNSA. The CDR3 length is 14 residues.

J is TRBJ2-7 and V is TRBV6-1, with 9 bases fitting TRBD2. The germline gives CDR1 MNHNS, CDR2 SASEGT. The CDR3 sequence is 17 residues long. V shed 6 bases and J 2 bases; nucleotides not matched to a gene: 14. The CDR3 nucleotides read TGTGCCAGCAGGCTGACTAGCGGAGCTGTTGGGCCCTACGAGCAGTACTTC. This gives the protein CASRLTSGAVGPYEQYF.

The DNA for the CDR3 is TGTGCCAGCATCACAGCGACAGGGGCGAAGAGCTCCTACAATGAGCAGTTCTTC. Its translation: CASITATGAKSSYNEQFF. The gene calls are TRBV28 and TRBJ2-1; 8 bases match TRBD1. CDR1 MDHEN and CDR2 SYDVKM come from the germline V gene. J gave up 0 bases and V 7 bases, and 14 bases lay outside the gene matches. The CDR3 length is 18 residues.

On this clonotype: It may be a read error: a sequence one base away is much more abundant. In this CDR3 the conserved last residue, phenylalanine or tryptophan, is missing, so a read error is likely. This chain uses TRBV28 with TRBJ1-1; D may be TRBD1 (6 bases). Looked up from germline, CDR1 is MDHEN and CDR2 is SYDVKM. This CDR3 is built from 13 residues. The ends were cut back, 6 bases at V and 2 bases at J, with 10 bases in the middle. In nucleotides, the CDR3 is TGTGCCAGCAGACGACAGGAAAACACTGAAGCTTTCCTT. It codes for CASRRQENTEAFL.

In its sample, this clonotype was seen a few times. This rearrangement joins TRBV30 to TRBJ1-2; D not certain. The CDR3 length is 14 residues. Germline V CDR1 and CDR2: GTSNPN, SVGIG (reference sequence). Trimming cost V 5 bases and J 4 bases, with 17 bases left between them. The DNA of the CDR3 is TGTGCCTGGTTATACGGCCAACCAGGCTATGGCTACACCTTC. Translation gives CAWLYGQPGYGYTF.

This clonotype was recorded at least ten times. The chain links TRBV20-1 to TRBJ2-7; 8 bases map to TRBD1. The J segment lost 6 bases and the V segment lost 0 bases, leaving 10 bases of the junction unmatched. CDR1 and CDR2 from the germline V gene are DFQATT and SNEGSKA (reference sequence). CDR3 length: 15 amino acids. For the CDR3, the DNA is TGCAGTGCTAGAGAGGGTCTCGGACAGGGTTCCGAGCAGTACTTC. Protein product: CSAREGLGQGSEQYF.

As regards this clonotype: A read error may be the cause here, since a much bigger clone is one base away. The chain employs TRBV18 and TRBJ2-1; D tentatively fits TRBD1 or TRBD2 (6 bases each). CDR1 and CDR2 from the germline V gene are KGHSH and LQKENI. Deletions cut 6 bases from V and 5 bases from J, with 11 bases between. The CDR3 has 13 residues. The CDR3 sequence is CASSWRGDNEQFF. CDR3 coding DNA: TGTGCCAGCTCCTGGAGGGGGGACAATGAGCAGTTCTTC.

The chain joins TRBV7-8 to TRBJ2-7; no firm D call. The CDR3 extends over 14 amino acids. Deletions cut 5 bases from V and 3 bases from J, with 14 bases between. Germline CDR1 reads SGHVS; CDR2 reads FQNEAQ. CDR3: CASSPGDIYYEQYF. The DNA for the CDR3 is TGTGCCAGCAGCCCCGGTGACATCTACTACGAGCAGTACTTC.

This clonotype has just a few counts. This sequence joins TRBV4-2 and TRBJ2-5; tentative D call: TRBD2 (6 bases). V gave up 3 bases and J gave up 5 bases, with 10 bases separating them. Germline loops: CDR1 LGHNA, CDR2 YNFKEQ. CDR3 size: 13 residues. CDR3: CASSHVGSETQYF. The CDR3 DNA follows: TGTGCCAGCAGCCATGTCGGGAGCGAGACCCAGTACTTC.

The rearrangement links TRBV11-1 to TRBJ2-1; D gene uncertain. V gave up 2 bases and J gave up 2 bases, with 10 bases separating them. The germline gives CDR1 SGHAT, CDR2 FQDESV (reference sequence). The CDR3 extends over 15 amino acids. The DNA for the CDR3 is TGTGCCAGCAGCTTACTAACTGGAGCCTACAATGAGCAGTTCTTC. Its protein is CASSLLTGAYNEQFF. Variable domain in full (rest from reference TRBV11-1 and TRBJ2-1): EAEVAQSPRYKITEKSQAVAFWCDPISGHATLYWYRQILGQGPELLVQFQDESVVDDSQLPKDRFSAERLKGVDSTLKIQPAELGDSAMYLCASSLLTGAYNEQFFGPGTRLTVL.

This clonotype was counted a single time. This sequence joins TRBV24-1 and TRBJ1-5; weak D call: TRBD1 (5 bases). Per the germline V gene, CDR1 is KGHDR and CDR2 is SFDVKD. The CDR3 is 16 residues long. V lost 3 bases, J lost 3 bases, and 14 bases lay in between. DNA for the CDR3: TGTGCCACCAGTGATGGGCTCCGGGGGTTCAATCAGCCCCAGCATTTT. The encoded protein is CATSDGLRGFNQPQHF.

In regard to this clonotype: Mismatch with germline at one junction end may stem from a read error. The chain couples TRBV15 to TRBJ1-1; 7 positions agree with TRBD1. The CDR3 loop spans 15 amino acids. Per germline, CDR1 LNHNV and CDR2 YYDKDF (reference sequence). The CDR3, as DNA: TGTGCCACCAGCGCGGGACAGAGCATGAACACTGAAGCTCTCTTT. Translated: CATSAGQSMNTEALF.

The chain recombines TRBV6-1 with TRBJ1-5; D is unclear. The V and J ends lost 6 bases and 6 bases respectively, with 9 bases between them. Germline values: CDR1 MNHNS, CDR2 SASEGT. This CDR3 region has 12 residues. The CDR3 coding sequence is TGTGCCAGCAGCGACGGAGTTCAGCCCCAGCATTTT. It encodes CASSDGVQPQHF.

V usage is TRBV27 and J usage is TRBJ1-6; tentatively, D is TRBD1 (5 bases). The germline CDR1 and CDR2 sequences are MNHEY and SMNVEV (reference sequence). The CDR3 covers 13 residues. V lost 10 bases, J lost 14 bases, and 21 bases lay in between. CDR3 coding DNA: TGTGCCACCGCGCAGGGTCCGAAGTTTTCCCTCCACTTT. As protein: CATAQGPKFSLHF.

The V call is TRBV29-1, the J call TRBJ2-1; tentatively, D is TRBD1 (5 bases). With 3 bases removed from V and 5 bases from J, the gap between germline ends came to 11 bases. The germline gives CDR1 SQVTM, CDR2 ANQGSEA. The CDR3 has 13 residues. The CDR3: CSVDSKGNNEQFF. CDR3 DNA: TGCAGCGTTGATAGTAAGGGGAACAATGAGCAGTTCTTC.

This clonotype was recorded at least ten times. The chain employs TRBV5-1 and TRBJ1-1; tentative D call: TRBD1 (6 bases). Deletions cut 9 bases from V and 1 base from J, with 13 bases between. This CDR3 region has 13 residues. The germline V gene encodes CDR1 SGHRS and CDR2 YFSETQ. The CDR3 spells CATSQGGNTEAFF. The CDR3 DNA reads as TGCGCCACCTCTCAAGGGGGGAACACTGAAGCTTTCTTT.

This clonotype came up many times. The chain has TRBV2 and TRBJ1-1, with D uncertain. The length of the CDR3 is 13 residues. Trimming cost V 4 bases and J 1 base, with 7 bases left between them. From germline, CDR1 is SNHLY and CDR2 FYNNEI. CDR3 region: CASSAQGNTEAFF. CDR3 nucleotides: TGTGCCAGCAGTGCGCAAGGGAACACTGAAGCTTTCTTT.

The chain employs TRBV20-1 and TRBJ2-1; 7 bases match TRBD2. The CDR3 runs to 17 residues. The germline gives CDR1 DFQATT, CDR2 SNEGSKA (reference sequence). With V trimmed by 0 bases and J by 1 base, 9 bases remained unmatched. CDR3 DNA sequence: TGCAGTGCTAGAGACGCCTACCTAGCGGAATCCTACAATGAGCAGTTCTTC. This gives the protein CSARDAYLAESYNEQFF.

The chain couples TRBV11-2 to TRBJ2-5, with 9 bases aligning to TRBD1. Per germline, CDR1 SGHAT and CDR2 FQNNGV. The CDR3 spans 17 residues. V was clipped by 3 bases and J by 4 bases; unmatched bases: 12. CDR3 coding DNA: TGTGCCAGCAGCTTCCCACAGGACAGGGGCTGGGGAGAGACCCAGTACTTC. Protein: CASSFPQDRGWGETQYF.

The chain is built from TRBV11-3 and TRBJ2-5; a possible D gene is TRBD2 (7 bases). There are 12 residues in the CDR3. Trimming stripped 10 bases from V and 5 bases from J, with 14 bases between. Per the germline V gene, CDR1 is SGHNT and CDR2 is YENEEA. CDR3 loop: CATRGGAETQYF. CDR3 in DNA: TGTGCCACCCGCGGGGGCGCGGAGACCCAGTACTTC.

This clonotype was detected a few times. J is TRBJ1-4 and V is TRBV20-1; tentatively, D is TRBD1 (5 bases). Germline lookup yields CDR1 DFQATT and CDR2 SNEGSKA (reference sequence). Between the trimmed V and J ends, which lost 3 bases and 3 bases, there was a span of 17 bases. This CDR3 spans 16 amino acids. CDR3 region: CSASGAGIAANEKLFF. CDR3 nucleotides: TGCAGTGCTAGTGGGGCAGGGATTGCAGCTAATGAAAAACTGTTTTTT.

The genes are TRBV6-1 and TRBJ1-1, with 8 nucleotides matching TRBD1. Germline lookup yields CDR1 MNHNS and CDR2 SASEGT. The CDR3 is 13 amino acids. With V trimmed by 8 bases and J by 0 bases, 2 bases remained unmatched. The CDR3 DNA is TGTGCCAGCTGGACAGGGCTGAACACTGAAGCTTTCTTT. This gives the protein CASWTGLNTEAFF.

This clonotype has only a few counts. The CDR3 DNA reads TGTGCCAGCAGCTTAGAAAGTGGTTCTGGAAACACCATATATTTT. It translates to CASSLESGSGNTIYF. The chain couples TRBV11-2 to TRBJ1-3, with unresolved D. This CDR3 spans 15 amino acids. V lost 0 bases, J lost 1 base, and 7 bases lay in between. In germline, CDR1 is SGHAT, CDR2 FQNNGV.